This passage covers 5 T cell receptor beta chains from one sample sequenced in a study of shared clonotypes between healthy human individuals. Libraries were prepared by immunoSEQ multiplex PCR; TCRdb keeps only in-frame clonotypes and omits some of them. The data contain fewer than 600,000 clones, around three quarters of them singletons. The sample was PBMCs. The receptor source for this set is a woman aged 40 to 50 in good health. Some clones in this sample may be carry-over from other donors' samples.

The genes are TRBV2 and TRBJ1-4, with D perhaps TRBD1 (5 bases). Germline CDR1 is SNHLY and CDR2 is FYNNEI. V was shortened by 2 bases and J by 7 bases, with 14 bases between the two germline ends. The CDR3 covers 15 residues. The CDR3 DNA follows: TGTGCCAGCAGTGAACTGGGGCGAAGCAGTGAAAAACTGTTTTTT. This encodes CASSELGRSSEKLFF.

This clone was observed a single time. J is TRBJ1-1 and V is TRBV28; D remains ambiguous. Deletions cut 11 bases from V and 10 bases from J, with 17 bases between. The CDR3 extends over 11 amino acids. Germline V lookup: CDR1 MDHEN, CDR2 SYDVKM. Written as DNA, the CDR3 is TGTGCCGGATCCTCGGTGATCGGAGCTTTCTTT. It encodes CAGSSVIGAFF.

Regarding this clone: The same CDR3 arises from other DNA sequences in this sample as well. The V call is TRBV18, the J call TRBJ2-7; 11 positions agree with TRBD2. The germline V gene encodes CDR1 KGHSH and CDR2 LQKENI. The J segment lost 2 bases and the V segment lost 1 base, leaving 1 base of the junction unmatched. The CDR3 runs to 15 residues. CDR3 sequence reads: CASSPLAGGAYEQYF. As DNA, the CDR3 is TGTGCCAGCTCACCACTAGCGGGAGGGGCCTACGAGCAGTACTTC.

This clone was counted only a few times. This chain connects TRBV7-3 to TRBJ2-2; D is uncertain. Germline values: CDR1 SGHTA, CDR2 FQGTGA. The CDR3 runs to 14 residues. V was clipped by 5 bases and J by 7 bases, with 14 bases between them. This chain's CDR3 is CASSAILWGGELFF. For the CDR3, the DNA is TGTGCCAGCAGCGCAATACTCTGGGGCGGGGAGCTGTTTTTT.

The genes are TRBV30 and TRBJ1-2, with D perhaps matching TRBD1 (5 bases). V was pared by 1 base and J by 8 bases, with 14 bases between. Looked up from germline, CDR1 is GTSNPN and CDR2 is SVGIG (reference sequence). This CDR3 has 13 amino acids. The CDR3 nucleotides are TGTGCCTGGAGTGCTCAGAGCCAGGGAGGCTACACCTTC. It yields the protein CAWSAQSQGGYTF.